Listed below are T cell receptor beta chains from one sample, sequenced in a study of shared clonotypes between healthy human individuals. Sequencing used immunoSEQ multiplex PCR; TCRdb keeps in-frame clones, though not all of them. The sample includes fewer than 800,000 clones, just over 90% of them seen just once. Sequencing input: naive CD8+ T cells sorted from blood. These receptors all stem from a man under 40 in good health. Each CDR3 is given with its conserved first and last residue. The D gene is left open where the match is weak. A clone size is listed for some rows: how often the clone was seen (once, few, many), or a class if it is expanded.

TRBV6-4	TRBD2	TRBJ2-7	16	NA	CASSDLRRELHYEQYF	TGTGCCAGCAGTGACTTGCGGCGGGAGCTCCACTACGAGCAGTACTTC
TRBV7-9	NA	TRBJ2-5	16	few	CASSPFGGSKPETQYF	TGTGCCAGCAGCCCCTTCGGAGGAAGCAAACCGGAGACCCAGTACTTC
TRBV28	NA	TRBJ1-1	16	NA	CASSSRAGGSSTEAFF	TGTGCCAGCAGTTCCCGGGCCGGGGGAAGTAGCACTGAAGCTTTCTTT
TRBV11-2	TRBD1	TRBJ1-1	16	NA	CASSLGQEGKNTEAFF	TGTGCCAGCAGCTTGGGACAGGAGGGCAAGAACACTGAAGCTTTCTTT
TRBV7-6	TRBD2	TRBJ2-1	16	NA	CASSRYGGEGQDEQFF	TGTGCCAGCAGCCGGTACGGGGGGGAGGGCCAAGATGAGCAGTTCTTC
TRBV4-3	TRBD2	TRBJ2-1	14	NA	CASSQSLAGNEQFF	TGCGCCAGCAGCCAGAGTCTAGCGGGAAATGAGCAGTTCTTC
TRBV13	NA	TRBJ2-3	16	once	CASSLERAEEGDTQYF	TGTGCCAGCAGCTTAGAACGGGCGGAGGAGGGAGATACGCAGTATTTT
TRBV18	TRBD2	TRBJ2-1	16	NA	CASSPSGLAGYNEQFF	TGTGCCAGCTCACCCTCGGGACTAGCGGGATACAATGAGCAGTTCTTC
TRBV4-1	NA	TRBJ2-4	15	NA	CASLIEMIAKNIQYF	TGCGCCAGCCTGATAGAGATGATAGCCAAAAACATTCAGTACTTC
TRBV9	TRBD2	TRBJ2-5	15	NA	CASSAKAGNGETQYF	TGTGCCAGCAGCGCCAAAGCGGGAAACGGAGAGACCCAGTACTTC
TRBV7-9	NA	TRBJ2-2	12	NA	CASSGWAGELFF	TGTGCCAGCAGCGGATGGGCCGGGGAGCTGTTTTTT
TRBV9	NA	TRBJ2-1	15	NA	CASSVDGSRVDEQFF	TGTGCCAGCAGCGTAGACGGGTCTAGGGTGGATGAGCAGTTCTTC
TRBV10-3	NA	TRBJ2-3	14	once	CAIRREVDTDTQYF	TGTGCCATCAGAAGGGAGGTGGACACAGATACGCAGTATTTT
TRBV5-6	NA	TRBJ2-3	12	NA	CASSGLEDTQYF	TGTGCCAGCAGCGGCCTCGAAGATACGCAGTATTTT
TRBV27	TRBD1	TRBJ2-7	13	NA	CASSLGQDYEQYF	TGTGCCAGCAGTCTAGGACAGGACTACGAGCAGTACTTC
TRBV4-1	TRBD2	TRBJ2-7	17	NA	CASSQDVPSGWPYEQYF	TGCGCCAGCAGCCAAGATGTGCCTAGCGGGTGGCCCTACGAGCAGTACTTC
TRBV7-9	NA	TRBJ1-4	17	once	CASSAESPGSANEKLFF	TGTGCCAGCAGCGCCGAATCCCCAGGGTCGGCTAATGAAAAACTGTTTTTT
TRBV11-2	NA	TRBJ2-7	12	NA	CASSSPVDEQYF	TGTGCCAGCAGCTCCCCGGTGGACGAGCAGTACTTC
TRBV2	TRBD1	TRBJ2-1	14	NA	CALRTGQRDNEQFF	TGTGCCCTACGGACAGGGCAACGTGACAATGAGCAGTTCTTC
TRBV27	NA	TRBJ1-1	13	NA	CASSSPTNTEAFF	TGTGCCAGCAGTTCCCCCACGAACACTGAAGCTTTCTTT
TRBV4-1	TRBD2	TRBJ2-3	15	NA	CASARLAPSTDTQYF	TGCGCCAGTGCCCGACTAGCACCAAGCACAGATACGCAGTATTTT
TRBV27	NA	TRBJ2-1	14	NA	CASSLATSYNEQFF	TGTGCCAGCAGTTTAGCGACTAGCTACAATGAGCAGTTCTTC
TRBV27	NA	TRBJ2-7	13	NA	CASSFTVTYEQYF	TGTGCCAGCAGTTTCACAGTTACCTACGAGCAGTACTTC
TRBV6-5	NA	TRBJ1-5	14	NA	CASSYSRSNQPQHF	TGTGCCAGCAGTTACTCAAGGAGCAATCAGCCCCAGCATTTT
TRBV28	NA	TRBJ2-7	14	once	CASSLFGLFYEQYF	TGTGCCAGCAGTTTATTCGGACTCTTCTACGAGCAGTACTTC
TRBV9	NA	TRBJ2-3	13	NA	CASSLDLGDTQYF	TGTGCCAGCAGCTTAGACCTGGGGGATACGCAGTATTTT
TRBV5-4	NA	TRBJ2-7	16	once	CASSLFIGTGVDEQYF	TGTGCCAGCAGCTTGTTTATCGGGACGGGGGTAGACGAGCAGTACTTC
TRBV30	TRBD1	TRBJ1-2	14	NA	CAWGTGQVHYGYTF	TGTGCCTGGGGCACAGGACAGGTACACTATGGCTACACCTTC
TRBV7-9	NA	TRBJ1-2	15	NA	CASSVSGGNNYGYTF	TGTGCCAGCAGCGTTAGCGGGGGGAACAACTATGGCTACACCTTC
TRBV7-9	TRBD2	TRBJ2-2	17	NA	CASSFGLAGVFAGELFF	TGTGCCAGCAGCTTCGGACTAGCGGGAGTCTTCGCCGGGGAGCTGTTTTTT
TRBV20-1	NA	TRBJ2-1	11	NA	CSAALHNEQFF	TGCAGTGCGGCACTGCACAATGAGCAGTTCTTC
TRBV7-8	NA	TRBJ2-7	14	NA	CASSPWTSYYEQYF	TGTGCCAGCAGCCCTTGGACAAGTTACTACGAGCAGTACTTC
TRBV30	NA	TRBJ1-5	15	NA	CAWSVGSNSNQPQHF	TGTGCCTGGAGTGTAGGAAGCAATAGCAATCAGCCCCAGCATTTT
TRBV27	TRBD2	TRBJ2-3	15	NA	CASSLGLAVSDTQYF	TGTGCCAGCAGTCTGGGACTAGCGGTCTCAGATACGCAGTATTTT
TRBV6-5	NA	TRBJ2-1	12	NA	CASSYSANEQFF	TGTGCCAGCAGTTACTCGGCTAATGAGCAGTTCTTC
TRBV7-9	TRBD1	TRBJ2-3	15	NA	CASSNRDRGPNTQYF	TGTGCCAGCAGCAACCGGGACAGGGGGCCCAATACGCAGTATTTT
TRBV25-1	NA	TRBJ2-5	15	NA	CASSPGRGRGETQYF	TGTGCCAGCAGCCCGGGTAGGGGGCGGGGGGAGACCCAGTACTTC
TRBV7-9	NA	TRBJ1-1	13	NA	CASSEPVVGEAFF	TGTGCCAGCAGCGAGCCTGTCGTGGGTGAAGCTTTCTTT
TRBV7-9	NA	TRBJ2-5	15	NA	CASSPAEGHQETQYF	TGTGCCAGCAGCCCGGCGGAGGGGCACCAAGAGACCCAGTACTTC
TRBV28	NA	TRBJ1-5	11	NA	CASSHNQPQHF	TGTGCCAGCAGCCACAATCAGCCCCAGCATTTT
TRBV7-9	TRBD1	TRBJ2-1	15	NA	CASSSGTGINVGQFF	TGTGCCAGCAGCTCCGGGACAGGAATAAATGTGGGGCAGTTCTTC
TRBV7-9	TRBD2	TRBJ2-7	13	NA	CASSSGTSYEQYF	TGTGCCAGCAGCTCCGGGACTAGCTACGAGCAGTACTTC
TRBV29-1	NA	TRBJ2-3	14	NA	CSVEDGLGTDTQYF	TGCAGCGTTGAAGATGGGCTAGGCACAGATACGCAGTATTTT
TRBV11-3	NA	TRBJ2-3	15	NA	CASSPYTGTTDTQYF	TGTGCCAGCAGCCCTTACACGGGGACCACAGATACGCAGTATTTT
TRBV19	TRBD1	TRBJ1-2	16	NA	CASSIDTNQGDYGYTF	TGTGCCAGTAGTATAGATACAAACCAGGGGGACTATGGCTACACCTTC
TRBV21-1	NA	TRBJ2-2	16	NA	CASSSQYTGLTGELFF	TGTGCCAGCAGTTCCCAGTACACAGGCTTGACCGGGGAGCTGTTTTTT
TRBV11-2	NA	TRBJ2-7	13	NA	CASSLVSYYEQYF	TGTGCCAGCAGCTTAGTAAGCTACTACGAGCAGTACTTC
TRBV27	TRBD2	TRBJ2-3	18	NA	CASSGGLAGEGPTDTQYF	TGTGCCAGCAGTGGGGGACTAGCGGGAGAAGGCCCCACAGATACGCAGTATTTT
TRBV5-4	NA	TRBJ2-1	13	NA	CASSGSSYNEQFF	TGTGCCAGCAGCGGGAGCTCCTACAATGAGCAGTTCTTC
TRBV2	NA	TRBJ1-3	15	once	CASMVLTGAGNTIYF	TGTGCCAGCATGGTCTTAACTGGAGCGGGAAACACCATATATTTT
TRBV5-1	NA	TRBJ2-5	13	NA	CASSLMSQETQYF	TGCGCCAGCAGCTTGATGAGCCAAGAGACCCAGTACTTC
TRBV6-1	NA	TRBJ1-6	13	NA	CASSETYNSPLHF	TGTGCCAGCAGCGAAACCTATAATTCACCCCTCCACTTT
TRBV7-9	TRBD1	TRBJ2-7	16	NA	CASSLGTGNLAYEQYF	TGTGCCAGCAGCTTAGGGACAGGGAACCTTGCCTACGAGCAGTACTTC
TRBV4-1	NA	TRBJ1-1	16	NA	CASSQEGSDSNTEAFF	TGCGCCAGCAGCCAAGAAGGGAGTGACTCGAACACTGAAGCTTTCTTT